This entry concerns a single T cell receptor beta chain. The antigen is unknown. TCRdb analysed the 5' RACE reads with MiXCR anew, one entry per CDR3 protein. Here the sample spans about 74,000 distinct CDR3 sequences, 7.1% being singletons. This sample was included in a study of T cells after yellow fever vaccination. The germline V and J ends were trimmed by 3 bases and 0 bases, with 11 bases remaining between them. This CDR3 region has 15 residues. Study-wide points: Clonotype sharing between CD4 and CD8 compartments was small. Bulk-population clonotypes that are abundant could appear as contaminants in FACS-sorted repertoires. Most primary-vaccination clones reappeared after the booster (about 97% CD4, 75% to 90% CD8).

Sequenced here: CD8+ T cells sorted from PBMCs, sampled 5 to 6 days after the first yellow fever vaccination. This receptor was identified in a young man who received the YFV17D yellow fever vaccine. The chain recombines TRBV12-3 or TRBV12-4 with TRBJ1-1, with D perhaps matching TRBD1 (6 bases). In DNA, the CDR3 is TGTGCCAGCAGTTTTGGGCGGGACATGAACACTGAAGCTTTCTTT. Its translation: CASSFGRDMNTEAFF.